Here is one T cell receptor beta chain with its context. Antigen specificity is unknown. The CDR3 has 16 residues. The data stem from a study of cytomegalovirus exposure and HLA in healthy donors. Using immunoSEQ multiplex PCR, the repertoire was profiled, and TCRdb retains in-frame clones only, with some absent. The table shows around 300,000 clones, with roughly 85% occurring only once. Findings and limits, study-wide: A classifier reportedly called cytomegalovirus status with high sensitivity and specificity.

The specimen sequenced was PBMCs. The chain joins TRBV1 to TRBJ2-3; the table's D call, TRBD2, has no DNA check behind it. TRBV1 is listed as a pseudogene. The source is a woman aged 18-29 years in good health and CMV-seronegative. CDR3 amino acids: CTSSQNVLAVPDTQYF. CDR3 nucleotides: TGCACCAGCAGCCAAAACGTACTAGCAGTCCCAGATACGCAGTATTTT.